The rows below give T cell receptor beta chains drawn from one sample of a study of spatial heterogeneity in lung cancer. MiXCR was run by TCRdb on the 5' RACE reads, yielding one entry per CDR3 protein. The top ten hold around 49% of the sample, which has around 10,000 distinct CDR3 sequences, more than 3.5% seen once. Sequencing used PBMCs, obtained at surgery. Receptors originate from a female donor with early-stage non-small cell lung cancer. CDR3s include the opening cysteine and the closing phenylalanine or tryptophan. The order of the fields is clone size, CDR3 length, J gene, V gene, D gene, CDR3 protein, CDR3 DNA. The D gene is left open where the match is weak. Only part of the rows carry a size: once, few, many, or a class if the clone is expanded.

>many|12|TRBJ2-7|TRBV6-5|NA
CAPRTRTYEQYF
TGTGCCCCCAGGACGAGGACCTACGAGCAGTACTTC
>medium-sized|13|TRBJ2-7|TRBV29-1|TRBD2
CSAEGLAGDEQYF
TGCAGCGCCGAAGGACTAGCGGGAGACGAGCAGTACTTC
>many|14|TRBJ1-1|TRBV6-2/TRBV6-3|NA
CASSLTSMNTEAFF
TGTGCCAGCAGTTTGACCAGCATGAACACTGAAGCTTTCTTT
>NA|13|TRBJ2-7|TRBV13|NA
CASSLRWVGEQYF
TGTGCCAGCAGCTTGAGGTGGGTAGGGGAGCAGTACTTC
>many|12|TRBJ2-7|TRBV7-2|NA
CASSSPSREQYF
TGTGCCAGCAGCTCTCCCTCTCGGGAGCAGTACTTC
>many|13|TRBJ2-7|TRBV29-1|NA
CSVEVARAGEQYF
TGCAGCGTTGAAGTAGCCCGGGCTGGAGAGCAGTACTTC
>large|13|TRBJ2-7|TRBV20-1|TRBD1
CSAKTGSSYEQYF
TGCAGTGCTAAGACAGGGAGCTCCTACGAGCAGTACTTC
>many|15|TRBJ2-1|TRBV4-2|NA
CASSQDRNSYNEQFF
TGTGCCAGCAGCCAAGATCGAAATTCCTACAATGAGCAGTTCTTC
>NA|14|TRBJ1-4|TRBV20-1|NA
CSAPDFATNEKLFF
TGCAGTGCGCCGGACTTTGCAACTAATGAAAAACTGTTTTTT
>NA|13|TRBJ2-3|TRBV7-3|NA
CASSASPTDTQYF
TGTGCCAGCAGCGCTTCCCCCACAGATACGCAGTATTTT
>many|15|TRBJ2-7|TRBV4-3|NA
CASSQGMGASYEQYF
TGCGCCAGCAGCCAAGGTATGGGGGCGTCCTACGAGCAGTACTTC
>NA|14|TRBJ2-7|TRBV5-1|NA
CASSSGTSTYEQYF
TGCGCCAGCAGCTCCGGGACCTCTACCTACGAGCAGTACTTC
>many|13|TRBJ2-3|TRBV30|NA
CAWRQGTVDTQYF
TGTGCCTGGAGACAAGGGACCGTGGATACGCAGTATTTT
>many|13|TRBJ1-1|TRBV12-3/TRBV12-4|NA
CASKTLMNTEAFF
TGTGCCAGCAAAACACTTATGAACACTGAAGCTTTCTTT
>few|14|TRBJ1-1|TRBV7-9|NA
CASSLTGRYTEAFF
TGTGCCAGCAGCTTAACAGGGCGCTACACTGAAGCTTTCTTT
>medium-sized|18|TRBJ2-1|TRBV27|TRBD2
CASSPAPPTSGGKNEQFF
TGTGCCAGCAGTCCCGCACCCCCGACTAGCGGCGGAAAGAATGAGCAGTTCTTC
>many|16|TRBJ2-7|TRBV6-2/TRBV6-3|TRBD2
CASSYSTSGQTREQYF
TGTGCCAGCAGTTACTCGACTAGCGGTCAAACTAGGGAGCAGTACTTC
>many|12|TRBJ1-2|TRBV10-3|NA
CAITNGGEGYTF
TGTGCCATCACGAACGGAGGAGAGGGCTACACCTTC
>many|12|TRBJ2-1|TRBV12-3/TRBV12-4|NA
CASSRPSNEQFF
TGTGCCAGCAGTCGACCCAGCAATGAGCAGTTCTTC
>many|14|TRBJ1-4|TRBV15|NA
CATSRDRGGEKLFF
TGTGCCACCAGCAGAGACAGGGGTGGTGAAAAACTGTTTTTT
>many|12|TRBJ2-3|TRBV20-1|NA
CSAVPQTDTQYF
TGCAGTGCTGTCCCCCAAACAGATACGCAGTATTTT
>many|12|TRBJ2-7|TRBV7-9|NA
CASSLTSYEQYF
TGTGCCAGCAGCCTAACATCATACGAGCAGTACTTC